Each of the 7 T cell receptor beta chains below was sequenced from the same sample in a study of blood T cell repertoires in COVID-19. Assay used: immunoSEQ multiplex PCR; TCRdb lists only in-frame clones, some missing. The table shows about 160,000 clones, with approximately 82% occurring only once. The source material was peripheral blood. All receptors come from a woman over 75 with acute or convalescent COVID-19.

The chain carries TRBV6-2 or TRBV6-3 and TRBJ1-2, with 7 bases matching TRBD1. V shed 3 bases, J shed 6 bases, and the junction held 10 bases outside the gene matches. The length of the CDR3 is 15 residues. Germline CDR1 MNHEY, CDR2 SVGEGT. CDR3 bases: TGTGCCAGCAGTTATAAGTATTCCGGGACAGATGGCTACACCTTC. Residues: CASSYKYSGTDGYTF.

This chain joins TRBV6-1 and TRBJ2-1; D uncertain. V was pared by 4 bases and J by 4 bases, with 17 bases between. This CDR3 contains 16 residues. Germline CDR1 MNHNS, CDR2 SASEGT. Here the CDR3 reads CASSAGLNPLYNEQFF. CDR3 nucleotides: TGTGCCAGCAGTGCCGGTCTAAACCCGTTGTACAATGAGCAGTTCTTC.

This sequence joins TRBV9 and TRBJ1-2, with 9 bases lining up with TRBD1. J was trimmed by 4 bases and V by 4 bases; bases with no gene match: 11. This CDR3 is 16 amino acids long. Germline CDR1 is SGDLS and CDR2 is YYNGEE. The CDR3 protein is CASSRPDRGDFYGYTF. In DNA, the CDR3 is TGTGCCAGCAGCCGCCCGGACAGGGGAGACTTCTATGGCTACACCTTC.

The rearrangement uses TRBV29-1 and TRBJ2-3; maybe TRBD2 (7 bases). CDR1 and CDR2 from the germline V gene are SQVTM and ANQGSEA. Trimming cost V 6 bases and J 4 bases, with 17 bases left between them. This CDR3 has 14 amino acids. CDR3 in amino acids: CSVPRGATADTQYF. Here the CDR3 DNA reads TGCAGCGTCCCCCGGGGGGCCACCGCAGATACGCAGTATTTT.

This chain links TRBV4-1 with TRBJ2-7; the D gene is possibly TRBD1 (6 bases). This CDR3 has 15 amino acids. Trimming took off 0 bases at V and 12 bases at J, with 21 bases between the two ends. CDR1 MGHRA and CDR2 YSYEKL come from the germline V gene. CDR3 amino acids: CASSQESFGTYSLYF. The CDR3 nucleotides are TGCGCCAGCAGCCAAGAATCGTTCGGGACATATAGTCTGTACTTC.

In this sample, this clone turned up once. V and J are TRBV19 and TRBJ2-1, with D hard to call. The CDR3 has 13 residues. The V gene's germline CDR1 is LNHDA and CDR2 SQIVND (reference sequence). With 5 bases removed from V and 0 bases from J, the gap between germline ends came to 5 bases. The CDR3, as DNA: TGTGCCAGTAGTTCTCGCTCCTACAATGAGCAGTTCTTC. The encoded protein is CASSSRSYNEQFF.

This rearrangement joins TRBV11-1 to TRBJ2-1; D call uncertain. The V end was cut by 1 base, the J end by 9 bases, with 10 bases between. This CDR3 region has 13 residues. The germline V gene has CDR1 SGHAT and CDR2 FQDESV (reference sequence). The CDR3 reads CASSLGVSAEQFF. Written as DNA, the CDR3 is TGTGCCAGCAGCTTAGGAGTAAGCGCTGAGCAGTTCTTC.